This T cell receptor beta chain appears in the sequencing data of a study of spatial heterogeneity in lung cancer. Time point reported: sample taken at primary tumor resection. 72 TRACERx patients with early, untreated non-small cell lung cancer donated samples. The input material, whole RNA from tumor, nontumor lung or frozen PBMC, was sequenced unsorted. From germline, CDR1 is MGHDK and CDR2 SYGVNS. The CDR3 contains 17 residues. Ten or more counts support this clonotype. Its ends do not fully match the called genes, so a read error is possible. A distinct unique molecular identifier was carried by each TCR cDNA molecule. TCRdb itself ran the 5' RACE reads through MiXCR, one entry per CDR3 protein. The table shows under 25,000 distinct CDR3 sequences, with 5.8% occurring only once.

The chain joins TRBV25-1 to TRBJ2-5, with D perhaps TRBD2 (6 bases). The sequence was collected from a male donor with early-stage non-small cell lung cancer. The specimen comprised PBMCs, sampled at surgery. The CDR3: CASSEGRSSDDQEPQYF. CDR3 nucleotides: TGTGCCAGCAGTGAGGGAAGGTCTAGCGACGACCAAGAGCCCCAGTACTTC.